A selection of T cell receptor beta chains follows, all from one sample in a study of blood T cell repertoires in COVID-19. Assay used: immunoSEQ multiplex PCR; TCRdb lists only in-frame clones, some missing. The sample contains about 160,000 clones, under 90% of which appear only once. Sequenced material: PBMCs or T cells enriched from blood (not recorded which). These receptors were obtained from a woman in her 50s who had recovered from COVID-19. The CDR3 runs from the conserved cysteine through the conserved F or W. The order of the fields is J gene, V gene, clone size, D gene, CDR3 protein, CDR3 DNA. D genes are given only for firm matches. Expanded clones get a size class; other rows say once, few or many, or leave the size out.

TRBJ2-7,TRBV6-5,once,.,CASTVNPSSGYEQYF,TGTGCCAGCACCGTCAATCCAAGCTCGGGATACGAGCAGTACTTC
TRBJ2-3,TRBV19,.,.,CASSMAAWDTQYF,TGTGCCAGTAGTATGGCGGCTTGGGATACGCAGTATTTT
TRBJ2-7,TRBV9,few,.,CASSPRDGSYEQYF,TGTGCCAGCAGCCCGCGGGACGGATCCTACGAGCAGTACTTC
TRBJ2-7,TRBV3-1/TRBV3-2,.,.,CASSPSEARGQYF,TGTGCCAGCAGCCCCTCCGAGGCCCGGGGGCAGTACTTC
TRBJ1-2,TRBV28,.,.,CASSLREEGYYGYTF,TGTGCCAGCAGTCTCCGGGAGGAAGGGTACTATGGCTACACCTTC
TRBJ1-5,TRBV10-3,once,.,CAISESIQQGYQPQHF,TGTGCCATCAGTGAGTCGATACAACAGGGCTATCAGCCCCAGCATTTT
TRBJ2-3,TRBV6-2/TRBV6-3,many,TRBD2,CASSLPIWREGTDTQYF,TGTGCCAGCAGCCTGCCAATCTGGCGGGAGGGCACAGATACGCAGTATTTT
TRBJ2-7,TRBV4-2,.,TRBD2,CASSLAGVSYEQYF,TGTGCCAGCAGCCTCGCGGGGGTCTCCTACGAGCAGTACTTC
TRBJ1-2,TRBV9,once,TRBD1,CASSVAGGFHGYTF,TGTGCCAGCAGCGTAGCAGGGGGCTTCCATGGCTACACCTTC
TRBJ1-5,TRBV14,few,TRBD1,CASSPDRGHQPQHF,TGTGCCAGCAGCCCGGACAGGGGACATCAGCCCCAGCATTTT
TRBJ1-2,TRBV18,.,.,CASSPSGIPSEGYTF,TGTGCCAGCTCACCATCGGGTATTCCCTCGGAAGGCTACACCTTC
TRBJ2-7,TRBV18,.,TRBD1,CASSPPTRTGSSYEQYF,TGTGCCAGCTCACCACCGACCAGGACAGGGTCGTCCTACGAGCAGTACTTC
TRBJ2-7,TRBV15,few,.,CATSRDPGVSYEQYF,TGTGCCACCAGCAGAGATCCAGGGGTCTCCTACGAGCAGTACTTC
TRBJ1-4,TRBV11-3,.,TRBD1,CASSRAAGTGAEKLFF,TGTGCCAGCAGCCGGGCCGCCGGGACAGGGGCTGAAAAACTGTTTTTT
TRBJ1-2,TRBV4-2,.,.,CASSQEDRTYGYTF,TGTGCCAGCAGCCAAGAGGACAGAACCTATGGCTACACCTTC
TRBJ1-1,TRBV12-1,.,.,CASSFGYGSEAFF,.
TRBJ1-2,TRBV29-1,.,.,CSVGGDYGYTF,TGCAGCGTTGGGGGGGACTATGGCTACACCTTC
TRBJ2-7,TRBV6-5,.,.,CASRRGIDPYEQYF,TGTGCCAGCAGGCGCGGGATCGACCCCTACGAGCAGTACTTC
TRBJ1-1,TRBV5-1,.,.,CASSLARETEAFF,TGCGCCAGCAGCTTGGCCCGGGAAACTGAAGCTTTCTTT
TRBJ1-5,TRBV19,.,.,CASSTGTRSNQPQHF,TGTGCCAGTAGTACCGGGACAAGAAGCAATCAGCCCCAGCATTTT